This paragraph covers one T cell receptor beta chain sequence. Its antigen is as yet unknown. The CDR3 covers 13 residues. V lost 6 bases and J 2 bases, leaving 14 bases between the germline ends. Germline V gives CDR1 DFQATT, CDR2 SNEGSKA (reference sequence). Time point meaning: newly diagnosed GD, antithyroid drugs for less than 3 months. Isolated PBMC RNA provided the starting material for the TCR library. This entry comes from a study of regulatory T cells in long-lasting Graves disease. Broader study findings: In persistent patients, shared public clonotypes (about 2,800) outnumbered those in new patients (around 1,000). Compared with new cases, persistent Graves' patients showed reduced TCR diversity.

In building TCR beta libraries, iRepertoire HTBI primers were used together with Arm-PCR of CDR3 regions. MiXCR, run by TCRdb on the multiplex PCR reads, gives a single entry per CDR3 protein. This table holds 500,000 or so distinct CDR3 sequences, roughly 16% found once. This sample was shared with a second study, whose subject was T cells in Graves' hyperthyroidism and ophthalmopathy. That study adds: HTBI primers were used for first-round RT-PCR of the TCR CDR3. The majority of expanded thyroid clonotypes above 0.001 also appeared in blood.

The sequence came from a man aged 35-49 years with Graves disease. This material consisted of peripheral blood mononuclear cells (PBMCs), taken at new diagnosis, from a patient treated with antithyroid drugs. The rearrangement links TRBV20-1 to TRBJ2-7, with a weak D call TRBD1 (6 bases). CDR3 region: CSADDRSTYEQYF. DNA of the CDR3: TGCAGTGCCGACGACAGGAGCACCTACGAGCAGTACTTC.